This passage covers 24 T cell receptor beta chains from one sample sequenced in a study of blood T cell repertoires in COVID-19. Profiling relied on immunoSEQ multiplex PCR, and the TCRdb table lists in-frame clones only, not all of them. The sample lists some 380,000 clones; approximately 86% were seen once. Specimen: PBMCs or T cells enriched from blood (not recorded which). The receptors originated from a woman between 35 and 50 years old with acute COVID-19.

CDR3 bases: TGTGCCAGCAGCCCCAGACTAGCGGGGGGCTGGGGCGAGCAGTACTTC. It encodes CASSPRLAGGWGEQYF. This chain joins TRBV4-2 and TRBJ2-7; 13 nucleotides align to TRBD2. The CDR3 is 16 residues long. Germline V gene lookup returns CDR1 LGHNA and CDR2 YNFKEQ. V dropped 4 bases and J dropped 6; count of bases not matched to a gene: 9.

This chain connects TRBV25-1 to TRBJ2-3; 7 bases map to TRBD2. The J segment lost 0 bases and the V segment lost 4 bases, leaving 7 bases of the junction unmatched. CDR1 is MGHDK, CDR2 SYGVNS, per germline. The CDR3 is made up of 16 amino acids. The CDR3 protein is CASSGGGSWSTDTQYF. Written as DNA, the CDR3 is TGTGCCAGCAGTGGGGGGGGTAGTTGGAGCACAGATACGCAGTATTTT.

The chain is built from TRBV7-9 and TRBJ2-2; TRBD1 aligns across 7 bases. J lost 3 bases, V lost 5 bases, and 6 bases had no gene match. This CDR3 is built from 15 residues. Germline V gene sequence: CDR1 SEHNR, CDR2 FQNEAQ (reference sequence). The CDR3 nucleotides are TGTGCCAGCAGCCTCGGGACAGTGTACACCGGGGAGCTGTTTTTT. Its translation is CASSLGTVYTGELFF.

The chain couples TRBV3-1 (or the pseudogene TRBV3-2) to TRBJ2-3; 12 bases map to TRBD2. This CDR3 has 16 residues. Looked up from germline, CDR1 is LGHDT and CDR2 is YNNKEL (reference sequence). V dropped 3 bases and J dropped 5; count of bases not matched to a gene: 6. CDR3 sequence: CASSHWTSGVVDTQYF. The CDR3 DNA reads as TGTGCCAGCAGCCATTGGACTAGCGGGGTTGTAGATACGCAGTATTTT.

The CDR3 protein is CASSVTGQGFYGYTF. The DNA for the CDR3 is TGTGCCAGCAGCGTTACGGGACAGGGGTTCTATGGCTACACCTTC. The J gene is TRBJ1-2, the V gene TRBV9; TRBD1 matches 10 bases. V lost 2 bases and J lost 4; bases outside the gene matches: 5. This CDR3 comprises 15 residues. Germline V gene data show CDR1 as SGDLS and CDR2 as YYNGEE.

The V and J genes are TRBV3-1 (or the pseudogene TRBV3-2) and TRBJ1-4; D gene uncertain. Per germline, CDR1 LGHDT and CDR2 YNNKEL (reference sequence). Trimming cost V 4 bases and J 0 bases, with 12 bases left between them. The CDR3 is 16 residues long. The CDR3 coding sequence is TGTGCCAGCAGCCGAAGCTCCTATGCAACTAATGAAAAACTGTTTTTT. Protein product: CASSRSSYATNEKLFF.

The chain couples TRBV19 to TRBJ2-7; perhaps TRBD2 as D (7 bases). Per germline, CDR1 LNHDA and CDR2 SQIVND (reference sequence). This CDR3 contains 12 residues. V was trimmed by 9 bases and J by 7 bases, leaving 16 bases between them. The CDR3 region has the DNA TGTGCCAGCCTCGGGGGGCGGGAGGAGCAGTACTTC. Protein product: CASLGGREEQYF.

The V and J genes are TRBV7-9 and TRBJ2-7, with D possibly being TRBD2 (5 bases). V was pared by 1 base and J by 2 bases, with 12 bases between. The length of the CDR3 is 15 residues. The germline CDR1 and CDR2 sequences are SEHNR and FQNEAQ (reference sequence). The CDR3 coding sequence is TGTGCCAGCAGCTTAGAAACTAGTTACACCTACGAGCAGTACTTC. It encodes CASSLETSYTYEQYF.

The chain links TRBV29-1 to TRBJ1-2, with D possibly TRBD1 on 5 matching bases. The V gene's germline CDR1 is SQVTM and CDR2 ANQGSEA. The CDR3 has 12 amino acids. Trimming pared 3 bases from V and 4 bases from J, leaving 9 bases between. CDR3 coding DNA: TGCAGCGTTGACAGGGTGGTCTATGGCTACACCTTC. It is translated as CSVDRVVYGYTF.

This clone is a singleton in its sample. The genes are TRBV18 and TRBJ2-1, with 10 bases matching TRBD1. After removal of 3 bases from V and 8 bases from J, the junction contained 10 bases not matched to a gene. Per the germline V gene, CDR1 is KGHSH and CDR2 is LQKENI. The CDR3 runs 16 residues. As DNA, the CDR3 is TGTGCCAGCTCACCCTCTTCCGGGACAGGGGTTCATGAGCAGTTCTTC. Translating gives CASSPSSGTGVHEQFF. The whole variable domain, remainder taken from reference TRBV18 and TRBJ2-1, is NAGVMQNPRHLVRRRGQEARLRCSPMKGHSHVYWYRQLPEEGLKFMVYLQKENIIDESGMPKERFSAEFPKEGPSILRIQQVVRGDSAAYFCASSPSSGTGVHEQFFGPGTRLTVL.

The chain couples TRBV25-1 to TRBJ1-4; 8 bases align to TRBD1. With V trimmed by 3 bases and J by 6 bases, 9 bases remained unmatched. Germline V gene data show CDR1 as MGHDK and CDR2 as SYGVNS. This CDR3 spans 16 amino acids. The CDR3: CASSELGGTGDEKLFF. CDR3 nucleotides: TGTGCCAGCAGTGAGCTAGGCGGGACAGGCGATGAAAAACTGTTTTTT.

The V and J genes are TRBV13 and TRBJ1-4, with D maybe TRBD1 (6 bases). This CDR3 has 16 amino acids. The V end lost 4 bases, the J end lost 8 bases, and 20 bases lay between the germline ends. Germline V CDR1 and CDR2: PRHDT, FYEKMQ (reference sequence). CDR3 protein: CASSSRQETRGEKLFF. The CDR3 bases are TGTGCCAGCAGCTCCAGACAGGAAACGCGGGGGGAAAAACTGTTTTTT.

With regard to this clone: At one of its ends the junction is not consistent with the germline gene, which may arise from a read error. This chain links TRBV7-8 with TRBJ1-3; TRBD1 matches at 8 bases. CDR1 SGHVS and CDR2 FQNEAQ come from the germline V gene. The CDR3 has 13 residues. This chain's CDR3 is CYGRGLVGNTIYF. CDR3 DNA sequence: TGCTACGGCAGGGGGCTGGTTGGAAACACCATATATTTT.

This clone showed up just once. The genes are TRBV7-9 and TRBJ2-2; D uncertain. The CDR3 spans 17 residues. Trimming pared 5 bases from V and 0 bases from J, leaving 16 bases between. From germline, CDR1 is SEHNR and CDR2 FQNEAQ (reference sequence). CDR3 coding DNA: TGTGCCAGCAGCCCCCCTGTGGGCCAACCGAACACCGGGGAGCTGTTTTTT. It yields the protein CASSPPVGQPNTGELFF. Looking up the rest from reference TRBV7-9 and TRBJ2-2 gives the full variable domain: DTGVSQNPRHKITKRGQNVTFRCDPISEHNRLYWYRQTLGQGPEFLTYFQNEAQLEKSRLLSDRFSAERPKGSFSTLEIQRTEQGDSAMYLCASSPPVGQPNTGELFFGEGSRLTVL.

J is TRBJ1-1 and V is TRBV2; the D gene is possibly TRBD1 (6 bases). V was cut by 8 bases and J by 0 bases, with 7 bases left in between. CDR3 length equals 12 residues. Germline V CDR1 and CDR2: SNHLY, FYNNEI. The CDR3 protein is CASYRVNTEAFF. In DNA form, the CDR3 reads TGTGCCAGCTACAGGGTGAACACTGAAGCTTTCTTT. The complete variable domain, with remaining parts taken from reference TRBV2 and TRBJ1-1, reads EPEVTQTPSHQVTQMGQEVILRCVPISNHLYFYWYRQILGQKVEFLVSFYNNEISEKSEIFDDQFSVERPDGSNFTLKIRSTKLEDSAMYFCASYRVNTEAFFGQGTRLTVV.

The chain links TRBV4-1 to TRBJ2-2; possible D gene TRBD1, 6 bases. The CDR3 is made up of 13 amino acids. CDR1 is MGHRA and CDR2 is YSYEKL in the germline V gene. V lost 4 bases, J lost 5 bases, and 8 bases lay in between. CDR3 sequence: CASSRTVTGELFF. CDR3 coding DNA: TGCGCCAGCAGCCGGACAGTTACCGGGGAGCTGTTTTTT.

As for this clone: This sample also contains other DNA sequences that code for the same CDR3. The rearrangement joins TRBV19 to TRBJ1-5; 9 bases are shared with TRBD1. V gave up 6 bases and J gave up 1 base; unmatched junction bases: 4. Germline values: CDR1 LNHDA, CDR2 SQIVND (reference sequence). The CDR3 extends over 15 amino acids. CDR3: CASSMGQGSNQPQHF. CDR3 coding DNA: TGTGCCAGTAGCATGGGACAGGGCAGCAATCAGCCCCAGCATTTT.

This chain uses TRBV5-1 with TRBJ1-1; 12 bases fit TRBD1. This CDR3 is 16 amino acids long. Germline CDR1 is SGHRS and CDR2 is YFSETQ. V lost 1 base and J lost 8; bases outside the gene matches: 9. As DNA, the CDR3 is TGCGCCAGCAGCTTGTACCCGGGACAGGGGGCTTCGGAAGCTTTCTTT. It translates to CASSLYPGQGASEAFF.

The chain uses TRBV7-9 and TRBJ1-1, with 7 bases matching TRBD1. The CDR3 is made up of 14 amino acids. Germline V gene data show CDR1 as SEHNR and CDR2 as FQNEAQ (reference sequence). Unmatched junction bases numbered 8, after V lost 5 bases and J lost 5 bases. The CDR3 coding sequence is TGTGCCAGCAGCGGCTACAGGGGTAGGACTGAAGCTTTCTTT. Its translation: CASSGYRGRTEAFF. Complete variable domain (other parts from reference TRBV7-9 and TRBJ1-1): DTGVSQNPRHKITKRGQNVTFRCDPISEHNRLYWYRQTLGQGPEFLTYFQNEAQLEKSRLLSDRFSAERPKGSFSTLEIQRTEQGDSAMYLCASSGYRGRTEAFFGQGTRLTVV.

The CDR3 sequence is CASSSGLAGSYEQYF. CDR3 DNA sequence: TGTGCCAGCAGCTCAGGACTAGCGGGGTCCTACGAGCAGTACTTC. The rearrangement uses TRBV13 and TRBJ2-7; 12 bases are shared with TRBD2. CDR1 PRHDT and CDR2 FYEKMQ come from the germline V gene (reference sequence). V lost 4 bases and J lost 1; bases outside the gene matches: 2. The CDR3 sequence is 15 residues long.

In this sample, this clone turned up once. V gene TRBV7-9 combines with J gene TRBJ1-6; a possible D gene is TRBD1 (5 bases). V was clipped by 4 bases and J by 5 bases, with 12 bases between them. The CDR3 runs to 15 residues. From germline, CDR1 is SEHNR and CDR2 FQNEAQ (reference sequence). In DNA form, the CDR3 reads TGTGCCAGCAGCTCGCCGGGACTAGATAATTCACCCCTCCACTTT. It is translated as CASSSPGLDNSPLHF.

The chain has TRBV5-4 and TRBJ1-2, with D maybe TRBD1 (6 bases). CDR1 is SGHNT and CDR2 is YYREEE in the germline V gene (reference sequence). With 4 bases removed from V and 0 bases from J, the gap between germline ends came to 16 bases. The length of the CDR3 is 16 residues. This chain's CDR3 is CASSASRGAPNYGYTF. The CDR3, as DNA: TGTGCCAGCAGCGCGAGCAGGGGCGCTCCTAACTATGGCTACACCTTC.

The gene calls are TRBV7-9 and TRBJ2-1, with 8 bases that match TRBD2. This CDR3 comprises 13 residues. Germline V gene lookup returns CDR1 SEHNR and CDR2 FQNEAQ (reference sequence). Trimming removed 5 bases from V and 7 bases from J; junction bases left unmatched: 4. In nucleotides, the CDR3 is TGTGCCAGCAGCCCGGGGGGGCGAAATGAGCAGTTCTTC. Its translation is CASSPGGRNEQFF. Filled out from reference TRBV7-9 and TRBJ2-1, the complete variable domain reads DTGVSQNPRHKITKRGQNVTFRCDPISEHNRLYWYRQTLGQGPEFLTYFQNEAQLEKSRLLSDRFSAERPKGSFSTLEIQRTEQGDSAMYLCASSPGGRNEQFFGPGTRLTVL.

This sequence joins TRBV18 and TRBJ1-1, with no clear D. V was clipped by 3 bases and J by 11 bases, with 10 bases between them. In germline, CDR1 is KGHSH, CDR2 LQKENI. The CDR3 runs to 11 residues. The chain's CDR3 is CASSPAFEAFF. Here the CDR3 DNA reads TGTGCCAGCTCACCCGCCTTTGAGGCTTTCTTT.